Listed below are T cell receptor beta chains from one sample, sequenced in a study of cytomegalovirus exposure and HLA in healthy donors. The assay was immunoSEQ multiplex PCR, and TCRdb's table has in-frame clones only and misses some. This table holds roughly 98,000 clones, around 80% found once. Sample: PBMCs. The source is a man in his late teens or twenties in good health and CMV-seropositive. The CDR3 runs from the conserved cysteine through the conserved F or W. The order of the fields is V gene, J gene, CDR3 protein.

TRBV27	TRBJ2-3	CASSLLGDRGHTQYF
TRBV5-4	NA	CASSSAGYEQYF
TRBV18	TRBJ2-7	CASSPGLAELYEQYF
TRBV10-3	TRBJ2-6	CAISEEGSSGANVLTF
TRBV19	TRBJ2-2	CASTDRDPNTGELFF
TRBV28	TRBJ2-7	CASRSQGRAYEQYF
TRBV29-1	TRBJ2-2	CSVPRDTGELFF
TRBV27	TRBJ1-5	CASSFSAGSSNQPQHF
TRBV29-1	TRBJ1-2	CSVEGEGVEGYGYTF
TRBV10-2	TRBJ2-2	CASKIWDTGELVF
TRBV6-5	TRBJ1-6	CASSSTGTGESPLHF
TRBV7-6	TRBJ2-3	CASSLGPDTQYF
TRBV4-1	TRBJ1-2	CASSQVGQGASDGYTF
TRBV5-1	TRBJ2-2	CASSLGRITHTGELFF
TRBV9	TRBJ2-3	CASNKRGLFQDTQYF
TRBV10-1	TRBJ2-7	CASSETGQQYF
TRBV19	TRBJ2-2	CASSTARLNTGELFF
TRBV27	TRBJ2-7	CARPSGLVSYEQYF
TRBV13	TRBJ1-4	CASSIRQVMATNEKLFF
TRBV18	TRBJ1-6	CASSPILASSYNSPLHF
TRBV27	TRBJ2-3	CASSPGWRGSTDTQYF
TRBV7-2	TRBJ2-3	CASSAQIAGADTQYF
TRBV19	TRBJ1-1	CASRKGIEAFF
TRBV5-4	TRBJ2-3	CASSLQRSPDTQYF
TRBV5-6	TRBJ1-1	CASSRGTGEAFF
TRBV5-1	TRBJ2-5	CASSSQGKRETQYF
TRBV5-1	TRBJ2-3	CASSGPSTDTQYF
TRBV5-1	TRBJ1-2	CASSLDVGAVYGYTF
TRBV6-6	TRBJ2-1	CASSYFDGTDANEQFF
TRBV27	TRBJ2-7	CASSPTTETYEQYF
TRBV29-1	TRBJ1-1	CSAAPGDTEAFF
TRBV29-1	TRBJ1-2	CSVDRDYYGYTF
TRBV30	TRBJ2-1	CAWRRKQGSASYNEQFF
TRBV30	TRBJ2-7	CAWGPGQSYYEQYF
TRBV9	TRBJ2-5	CASSVDEYQETQYF
TRBV10-3	TRBJ2-3	CAISDPRTDTQYF
TRBV6-5	TRBJ1-2	CASTRTGGVYGYTF
TRBV5-1	TRBJ2-3	CASSLGLAGGTTDTQYF
TRBV7-9	TRBJ2-5	CASSPGTSGVETQYF
TRBV19	TRBJ1-5	CASTKYGTGGNQPQHF
TRBV18	TRBJ2-6	CASSPRARTGGESGANVLTF
TRBV7-2	TRBJ1-2	CASSPPYFTNYGYTF
TRBV5-6	TRBJ2-1	CASSSHLQGANEQFF
TRBV7-2	TRBJ2-2	CASSFSGGTGELFF
TRBV5-6	TRBJ1-3	CASSLVPSDTSGNTIYF
TRBV30	TRBJ1-5	CAWSLRGAGNQPQHF
TRBV6-1	TRBJ1-2	CASSDTGNYGYTF
TRBV7-2	TRBJ1-1	CASSLYSEAFF
TRBV27	TRBJ2-5	CASSGKGTRQETQYF
TRBV4-2	TRBJ2-6	CASSQDQGTGANVLTF
TRBV11-2	TRBJ1-3	CASSLVPVISGNTIYF